Presented here are 4 T cell receptor beta chains from one specimen sequenced in a study of vaccination effects on CD4 cells after COVID-19. The antigens of these receptors remain unknown. This table comes from immunoSEQ multiplex PCR, and its TCRdb copy is limited to in-frame clones, with some not included. The sample consists of some 49,000 clones, around 76% of them appearing once. Culturing for about 10 days preceded CD4+ T cell isolation. The sequences come from CD4+ T cells from PBMCs cultured without peptide, collected before COVID-19 vaccination. These receptors were taken from a human donor who had a prior SARS-CoV-2 infection.

This clone was found once. V usage is TRBV4-1 and J usage is TRBJ2-5; D not certain. Trimming pared 4 bases from V and 0 bases from J, leaving 9 bases between. CDR1 MGHRA and CDR2 YSYEKL come from the germline V gene. CDR3 length: 14 residues. The CDR3, as DNA: TGCGCCAGCAGCCCACAAATGTACCAAGAGACCCAGTACTTC. Protein: CASSPQMYQETQYF.

This clone has only a few counts. The chain links TRBV15 to TRBJ1-3; D call uncertain. Trimming cost V 4 bases and J 0 bases, with 13 bases left between them. This CDR3 has 16 amino acids. Germline CDR1 and CDR2: LNHNV and YYDKDF (reference sequence). The CDR3 bases are TGTGCCACCAGCATCCGGGAGGGCATCTCTGGAAACACCATATATTTT. Residues: CATSIREGISGNTIYF.

This rearrangement joins TRBV5-1 to TRBJ2-5; TRBD2 agrees at 7 bases. Germline CDR1 is SGHRS and CDR2 is YFSETQ. The CDR3 totals 14 residues. J gave up 0 bases and V 4 bases, and 3 bases lay outside the gene matches. CDR3 DNA: TGCGCCAGCAGCCCGGGACTAAACCAAGAGACCCAGTACTTC. This translates into CASSPGLNQETQYF. The variable domain in full, with the rest retrieved from reference TRBV5-1 and TRBJ2-5, is KAGVTQTPRYLIKTRGQQVTLSCSPISGHRSVSWYQQTPGQGLQFLFEYFSETQRNKGNFPGRFSGRQFSNSRSEMNVSTLELGDSALYLCASSPGLNQETQYFGPGTRLLVL.

This clone was detected only a few times. The rearrangement links TRBV3-1 (or the pseudogene TRBV3-2) to TRBJ1-1; D call uncertain. Germline V gene lookup returns CDR1 LGHDT and CDR2 YNNKEL (reference sequence). The CDR3 totals 14 residues. V was trimmed by 4 bases and J by 1 base, leaving 10 bases between them. Written as DNA, the CDR3 is TGTGCCAGCAGCCTCCTTCCAGAGAACACTGAAGCTTTCTTT. Translated: CASSLLPENTEAFF.